The next 32 T cell receptor beta chains were all read from a single sample in a study of T cell responses to AZD1222 COVID-19 vaccine. TCRdb's table, derived via immunoSEQ multiplex PCR, lists solely in-frame clones and lacks some. The sample gives about 150,000 clones, roughly nine tenths of which show up once; about 4% is in the top ten. The sample in question was peripheral blood, obtained 28 days after the second AZD1222 dose. The source of these receptors is an adult who received the AZD1222 COVID-19 vaccine.

The rearrangement joins TRBV5-6 to TRBJ2-5, with a tentative D call TRBD1 (5 bases). Trimming shortened V by 6 bases and J by 5 bases, and 17 bases separated the two germline ends. The CDR3 sequence is 14 residues long. Per the germline V gene, CDR1 is SGHDT and CDR2 is YYEEEE. Written as DNA, the CDR3 is TGTGCCAGCACCGGGCCAAATAAGGGGGAGACCCAGTACTTC. Translating it yields CASTGPNKGETQYF.

The chain uses TRBV9 and TRBJ2-2; 11 positions agree with TRBD2. The CDR3 has 18 residues. Germline CDR1 and CDR2: SGDLS and YYNGEE. J lost 7 bases, V lost 4 bases, and 15 bases had no gene match. CDR3 amino acids: CASSPGIAGGPSGGELFF. The CDR3 DNA reads TGTGCCAGCAGCCCCGGAATAGCGGGAGGGCCCTCGGGCGGGGAGCTGTTTTTT.

The chain joins TRBV5-6 to TRBJ2-5; D uncertain. Germline CDR1 is SGHDT and CDR2 is YYEEEE. The CDR3 sequence is 13 residues long. Trimming took off 4 bases at V and 5 bases at J, with 12 bases between the two ends. The CDR3 nucleotides are TGTGCCAGCAGCCCAACCATCGGGGAGACCCAGTACTTC. The encoded protein is CASSPTIGETQYF.

The chain recombines TRBV10-3 with TRBJ1-1, with 7 bases lining up with TRBD1. The CDR3 sequence is 16 residues long. The germline V gene encodes CDR1 ENHRY and CDR2 SYGVKD. The V and J ends lost 6 bases and 4 bases, in that order; junction bases with no gene match: 14. In DNA, the CDR3 is TGTGCCATCAGCCTCCTCGCGACAGGGACTATCACTGAAGCTTTCTTT. Residues: CAISLLATGTITEAFF.

The rearrangement joins TRBV19 to TRBJ1-1; 8 positions agree with TRBD1. Germline loops: CDR1 LNHDA, CDR2 SQIVND (reference sequence). With V trimmed by 7 bases and J by 0 bases, 10 bases remained unmatched. The CDR3 length is 16 residues. For the CDR3, the DNA is TGTGCCAGTACTTCGACGTGGGGACAGGTGAACACTGAAGCTTTCTTT. This sequence encodes CASTSTWGQVNTEAFF.

The V gene is TRBV7-2, the J gene TRBJ1-1; 8 positions agree with TRBD1. Germline CDR1 reads SGHTA; CDR2 reads FQGNSA. Germline trimming cut 2 bases from V and 4 bases from J; bases unmatched to any gene: 9. CDR3 length equals 16 residues. The CDR3 sequence is CASSLQTGALGTEAFF. Written as DNA, the CDR3 is TGTGCCAGCAGCTTACAGACAGGGGCCTTGGGCACTGAAGCTTTCTTT.

This clone has only one observation. This chain connects TRBV5-4 to TRBJ2-7; TRBD2 might be the D (6 bases). Trimming stripped 6 bases from V and 5 bases from J, with 15 bases between. The CDR3 totals 13 residues. Germline V CDR1 and CDR2: SGHNT, YYREEE (reference sequence). CDR3 nucleotide sequence: TGTGCCAGCAAACTCGGGGGTCCCAACGAGCAGTACTTC. It codes for CASKLGGPNEQYF.

V is TRBV6-5 and J is TRBJ2-7, with 7 bases matching TRBD2. Germline CDR1 reads MNHEY; CDR2 reads SVGAGI. The CDR3 spans 14 residues. With V trimmed by 4 bases and J by 3 bases, 6 bases remained unmatched. The CDR3 nucleotides are TGTGCCAGCAGTTTCAACGGGGGGAACTACGAGCAGTACTTC. This encodes CASSFNGGNYEQYF.

The chain links TRBV27 to TRBJ2-7; 7 bases align to TRBD1. CDR3 size: 16 residues. From germline, CDR1 is MNHEY and CDR2 SMNVEV (reference sequence). V trimming: 6 bases; J trimming: 2 bases; junction bases outside the gene matches: 13. CDR3 sequence (DNA): TGTGCCAGCAGGCGCAAGACAGGGATTGGGGCCTACGAGCAGTACTTC. Its protein product is CASRRKTGIGAYEQYF.

This rearrangement joins TRBV5-1 to TRBJ2-3; possibly TRBD1 for D (7 bases). Germline CDR1 reads SGHRS; CDR2 reads YFSETQ. V lost 7 bases, J lost 3 bases, and 15 bases lay in between. The CDR3 covers 14 residues. CDR3 sequence (DNA): TGCGCCAGCGTGGAGGGGGCGCCGACAGATACGCAGTATTTT. Amino acids: CASVEGAPTDTQYF. Using reference TRBV5-1 and TRBJ2-3 for the parts outside the CDR3, the full variable domain is KAGVTQTPRYLIKTRGQQVTLSCSPISGHRSVSWYQQTPGQGLQFLFEYFSETQRNKGNFPGRFSGRQFSNSRSEMNVSTLELGDSALYLCASVEGAPTDTQYFGPGTRLTVL.

The chain links TRBV5-6 to TRBJ2-1; 7 bases are shared with TRBD1. Germline V gene lookup returns CDR1 SGHDT and CDR2 YYEEEE. The junction had 16 bases not matched to a gene; V was cut back by 4 bases and J by 9 bases. This CDR3 spans 16 amino acids. The DNA for the CDR3 is TGTGCCAGCAGCACCTTACAGGGGTTAGTTCTAAGTGAGCAGTTCTTC. Protein: CASSTLQGLVLSEQFF.

V is TRBV7-8 and J is TRBJ2-3; D may be TRBD1 (5 bases). Per the germline V gene, CDR1 is SGHVS and CDR2 is FQNEAQ. The CDR3 length is 15 residues. V was shortened by 6 bases and J by 2 bases, with 15 bases between the two germline ends. The CDR3 region has the DNA TGTGCCAGCAGGCCCGATGCAGGGTCCACAGATACGCAGTATTTT. This gives the protein CASRPDAGSTDTQYF.

The chain couples TRBV18 to TRBJ2-5; unclear D gene. V was shortened by 2 bases and J by 5 bases, with 9 bases between the two germline ends. CDR3 length: 13 residues. Germline CDR1 is KGHSH and CDR2 is LQKENI. CDR3 sequence: CASSPGLGETQYF. The CDR3 coding sequence is TGTGCCAGCTCACCAGGGTTAGGGGAGACCCAGTACTTC.

This chain uses TRBV7-3 with TRBJ2-1; 10 bases fit TRBD1. The CDR3 extends over 16 amino acids. Looked up from germline, CDR1 is SGHTA and CDR2 is FQGTGA. V dropped 5 bases and J dropped 9; count of bases not matched to a gene: 13. In DNA, the CDR3 is TGTGCCAGCAGCCCCTTGACAGGGGGCTTTCTCGGTGAGCAGTTCTTC. Translated: CASSPLTGGFLGEQFF.

The J gene is TRBJ2-5, the V gene TRBV6-2 or TRBV6-3, with 7 bases that match TRBD2. This CDR3 has 15 amino acids. The junction had 8 bases not matched to a gene; V was cut back by 2 bases and J by 5 bases. Germline V gene lookup returns CDR1 MNHEY and CDR2 SVGEGT. CDR3 region: CASSYAREYRETQYF. The CDR3 DNA sequence: TGTGCCAGCAGTTACGCGCGGGAGTACAGGGAGACCCAGTACTTC.

The V gene is TRBV19, the J gene TRBJ1-3; D remains ambiguous. In germline, CDR1 is LNHDA, CDR2 SQIVND (reference sequence). CDR3 length: 14 amino acids. V dropped 3 bases and J dropped 0 bases, with 6 bases sitting between them. The chain's CDR3 is CASSIVHSGNTIYF. CDR3 DNA sequence: TGTGCCAGTAGTATCGTCCACTCTGGAAACACCATATATTTT.

J is TRBJ1-1 and V is TRBV3-1 (or the pseudogene TRBV3-2); unclear D gene. V was cut by 3 bases and J by 5 bases, with 16 bases left in between. Germline CDR1 is LGHDT and CDR2 is YNNKEL (reference sequence). CDR3 length: 15 residues. The CDR3 sequence is CASSQGFQDGTEAFF. The CDR3 DNA reads as TGTGCCAGCAGCCAGGGCTTTCAAGATGGGACTGAAGCTTTCTTT.

V usage is TRBV15 and J usage is TRBJ2-5; D is unclear. Trimming stripped 1 base from V and 1 base from J, with 13 bases between. Germline-derived CDR1 and CDR2 are LNHNV and YYDKDF (reference sequence). The CDR3 length is 16 residues. DNA of the CDR3: TGTGCCACCAGCAGAGGGGGTCTAGGTATCCAAGAGACCCAGTACTTC. This translates into CATSRGGLGIQETQYF.

The CDR3 here is CASSSPGQTSYEQYF. The CDR3 DNA is TGTGCCAGCAGCTCTCCGGGACAGACCTCCTACGAGCAGTACTTC. The chain carries TRBV7-9 and TRBJ2-7; 7 bases are shared with TRBD1. The CDR3 has 15 amino acids. Germline-derived CDR1 and CDR2 are SEHNR and FQNEAQ (reference sequence). The V segment lost 4 bases and the J segment 0 bases; nucleotides outside the gene matches: 6.

V usage is TRBV7-6 and J usage is TRBJ1-1; TRBD1 is a possible D gene (5 bases). The ends were cut back, 5 bases at V and 3 bases at J, with 10 bases in the middle. Germline V gives CDR1 SGHVS, CDR2 FNYEAQ. The CDR3 contains 13 residues. The CDR3 DNA reads TGTGCCAGCAGCCGGGGAGGGGACACTGAAGCTTTCTTT. Protein sequence: CASSRGGDTEAFF. Using reference TRBV7-6 and TRBJ1-1 for the parts outside the CDR3, the full variable domain is GAGVSQSPRYKVTKRGQDVALRCDPISGHVSLYWYRQALGQGPEFLTYFNYEAQQDKSGLPNDRFSAERPEGSISTLTIQRTEQRDSAMYRCASSRGGDTEAFFGQGTRLTVV.

The chain joins TRBV7-3 to TRBJ2-2, with D possibly TRBD1 on 7 matching bases. This CDR3 is 17 amino acids long. Trimming stripped 4 bases from V and 7 bases from J, with 22 bases between. CDR1 is SGHTA, CDR2 FQGTGA, per germline. The CDR3 DNA reads as TGTGCCAGCAGCTCGCAGGGGGGAGCGGCTCCATACGGGGAGCTGTTTTTT. It translates to CASSSQGGAAPYGELFF.

The chain carries TRBV7-2 and TRBJ2-5; D uncertain. The V gene lost 2 bases and the J gene lost 1 base, with 8 bases spanning the gap. Per the germline V gene, CDR1 is SGHTA and CDR2 is FQGNSA. This CDR3 has 14 amino acids. CDR3 protein: CASSLRSAQETQYF. DNA for the CDR3: TGTGCCAGCAGCTTACGCAGTGCCCAAGAGACCCAGTACTTC.

This clone was detected once. J is TRBJ2-7 and V is TRBV4-1; D is perhaps TRBD1 (6 bases). This CDR3 contains 14 residues. Germline V lookup: CDR1 MGHRA, CDR2 YSYEKL. Trimming removed 5 bases from V and 4 bases from J, with 15 bases in between. The CDR3 coding sequence is TGCGCCAGCAGCGTACGGGACACCACATACGAGCAGTACTTC. This sequence encodes CASSVRDTTYEQYF.

V and J are TRBV5-1 and TRBJ1-1; 7 nucleotides match TRBD1. Germline loops: CDR1 SGHRS, CDR2 YFSETQ. The CDR3 consists of 14 residues. V dropped 0 bases and J dropped 4; count of bases not matched to a gene: 3. The CDR3 reads CASSLVAGGTEAFF. In nucleotides, the CDR3 is TGCGCCAGCAGCTTGGTCGCAGGGGGCACTGAAGCTTTCTTT.

This chain joins TRBV7-9 and TRBJ2-1; 8 nucleotides line up with TRBD2. J lost 8 bases, V lost 5 bases, and 5 bases had no gene match. Germline V CDR1 and CDR2: SEHNR, FQNEAQ (reference sequence). The CDR3 has 13 residues. CDR3 coding DNA: TGTGCCAGCAGCCTAGGACTAGCATATGAGCAGTTCTTC. It yields the protein CASSLGLAYEQFF.

V gene TRBV19 combines with J gene TRBJ1-1; D ambiguous. Trimming removed 7 bases at V and 1 base at J, with 10 bases between. Per germline, CDR1 LNHDA and CDR2 SQIVND (reference sequence). The CDR3 extends over 13 amino acids. CDR3 DNA sequence: TGTGCCAGTATTGGGGATACGAACACTGAAGCTTTCTTT. Translated: CASIGDTNTEAFF.

This rearrangement joins TRBV6-1 to TRBJ2-7, with D unresolved. The CDR3 runs to 14 residues. In germline, CDR1 is MNHNS, CDR2 SASEGT. Trimming stripped 0 bases from V and 2 bases from J, with 8 bases between. The CDR3 reads CASSEALPPYEQYF. In DNA form, the CDR3 reads TGTGCCAGCAGTGAAGCGCTTCCTCCCTACGAGCAGTACTTC.

The chain carries TRBV9 and TRBJ1-6; 8 nucleotides align to TRBD1. Trimming cost V 3 bases and J 11 bases; bases outside gene matches: 7. Germline V CDR1 and CDR2: SGDLS, YYNGEE. The CDR3 is 14 amino acids. The CDR3 DNA reads as TGTGCCAGCAGCGGGGGGACAGGAGCTACACCCCTCCACTTT. It yields the protein CASSGGTGATPLHF.

This chain uses TRBV5-8 with TRBJ1-5; TRBD1 might be the D (6 bases). The germline V gene has CDR1 SGHTS and CDR2 YDEGEE. V shed 0 bases and J shed 2 bases, with 12 bases lying between them. The CDR3 has 16 amino acids. The CDR3 coding sequence is TGTGCCAGCAGCTTGGAACCGGGGGGCGGCAATCAGCCCCAGCATTTT. It yields the protein CASSLEPGGGNQPQHF.

This clone was observed once. The sample holds other DNA sequences that translate to the same CDR3. This sequence joins TRBV10-3 and TRBJ2-5; TRBD2 might be the D (6 bases). Per germline, CDR1 ENHRY and CDR2 SYGVKD. Trimming cost V 8 bases and J 5 bases, with 18 bases left between them. The CDR3 consists of 14 residues. The CDR3 DNA reads TGTGCCATCCGGGCCGGGGCCCGGGGGGAGACCCAGTACTTC. Protein sequence: CAIRAGARGETQYF.

The rearrangement links TRBV15 to TRBJ2-7, with 12 positions matching TRBD2. Germline assignment: CDR1 LNHNV and CDR2 YYDKDF (reference sequence). The CDR3 is 15 amino acids. Losses at the gene ends were 0 bases for V and 6 bases for J; bases not matched to a gene: 3. The CDR3 DNA reads TGTGCCACCAGCAGAGAACTAGCGGGGGGAGTCGAGCAGTACTTC. It translates to CATSRELAGGVEQYF.

The chain couples TRBV3-1 (or the pseudogene TRBV3-2) to TRBJ2-1; D gene unclear. Trimming removed 4 bases at V and 1 base at J, with 14 bases between. The CDR3 has 16 residues. Per germline, CDR1 LGHDT and CDR2 YNNKEL (reference sequence). Here the CDR3 reads CASSPRGTRSYNEQFF. As DNA, the CDR3 is TGTGCCAGCAGCCCAAGAGGTACTCGATCCTACAATGAGCAGTTCTTC.